This is a list of T cell receptor beta chains from one sample in a study of T cell responses to AZD1222 COVID-19 vaccine. Measured with immunoSEQ multiplex PCR; TCRdb has only the in-frame clones, and not every one. The table lists about 150,000 clones, roughly 90% of them singletons. Sample: peripheral blood, taken on day 0 of AZD1222 vaccination. The receptors shown here come from an adult in good health. CDR3s include the opening cysteine and the closing phenylalanine or tryptophan. D genes are given only for firm matches. The listing skips clone size in some rows; elsewhere it reads once, few, many or a size class.

size: .; D: TRBD1; J: TRBJ1-1; V: TRBV6-5; DNA: TGTGCCAGCAGCCCCCCTGAGGGACAGGGGGCGGGAGCTTTCTTT; CDR3: CASSPPEGQGAGAFF
size: .; D: TRBD2; J: TRBJ2-5; V: TRBV18; DNA: TGTGCCAGCTCACCAAGGGACGGGGGGTACCAAGAGACCCAGTACTTC; CDR3: CASSPRDGGYQETQYF
size: .; D: .; J: TRBJ2-7; V: TRBV5-6; DNA: TGTGCCAGCAGCCCGGGGTACGGGGTTGAGCAGTACTTC; CDR3: CASSPGYGVEQYF
size: .; D: TRBD2; J: TRBJ2-4; V: TRBV25-1; DNA: TGTGCCAGCAGTGGGCGAGCGGGGTTCTCCAAAAACATTCAGTACTTC; CDR3: CASSGRAGFSKNIQYF
size: once; D: .; J: TRBJ1-5; V: TRBV28; DNA: TGTGCCAGCACCCTCAGTGGAGGGAATAGCAATCAGCCCCAGCATTTT; CDR3: CASTLSGGNSNQPQHF
size: .; D: .; J: TRBJ2-6; V: TRBV7-9; DNA: TGTGCCAGCAGCTTAGTAGGGAGGTTGACTGGGGCCAACGTCCTGACTTTC; CDR3: CASSLVGRLTGANVLTF
size: .; D: .; J: TRBJ1-6; V: TRBV28; DNA: TGTGCCAGCAGTTATCCCCCGACAGGTTGGAATTCACCCCTCCACTTT; CDR3: CASSYPPTGWNSPLHF
size: .; D: .; J: TRBJ1-4; V: TRBV28; DNA: TGTGCCAGCAGTTTAGGAGGAGGGAGGGGGGAAAAACTGTTTTTT; CDR3: CASSLGGGRGEKLFF
size: .; D: .; J: TRBJ2-7; V: TRBV7-3; DNA: TGTGCCAGCAGCTTAGAGCCCCCCCACGAGCAGTACTTC; CDR3: CASSLEPPHEQYF
size: once; D: .; J: TRBJ2-2; V: TRBV3-1/TRBV3-2; DNA: TGTGCCAGCAGCCAAGATATAACGGGGGGCCCCGGGGAGCTGTTTTTT; CDR3: CASSQDITGGPGELFF
size: .; D: .; J: TRBJ2-7; V: TRBV11-2; DNA: TGTGCCAGCAGCTCACGTCCGACCTCCTACGAGCAGTACTTC; CDR3: CASSSRPTSYEQYF
size: once; D: TRBD2; J: TRBJ2-3; V: TRBV10-3; DNA: TGTGCCATCAGTGAGTCCCTAGCGGGGGGTCCCACAGATACGCAGTATTTT; CDR3: CAISESLAGGPTDTQYF
size: .; D: .; J: TRBJ2-5; V: TRBV7-8; DNA: TGTGCCAGCACCGTTCAGGAGACCCAGTACTTC; CDR3: CASTVQETQYF
size: .; D: TRBD1; J: TRBJ2-2; V: TRBV11-2; DNA: TGTGCCAGCAGCTTGTACAGGGGCACCGGGGAGCTGTTTTTT; CDR3: CASSLYRGTGELFF
size: .; D: .; J: TRBJ1-2; V: TRBV28; DNA: TGTGCCAGCAGTTTATTAACAGAGCGCTACACCTTC; CDR3: CASSLLTERYTF
size: .; D: .; J: TRBJ1-3; V: TRBV9; DNA: TGTGCCAGCAGCGTAGGTCCAGGACTGGCAAACACCATATATTTT; CDR3: CASSVGPGLANTIYF
size: .; D: .; J: TRBJ1-6; V: TRBV3-1/TRBV3-2; DNA: TGTGCCAGCAGCCAAGTTCAGGGAGGGAATTCACCCCTCCACTTT; CDR3: CASSQVQGGNSPLHF
size: .; D: TRBD2; J: TRBJ2-7; V: TRBV5-1; DNA: TGCGCCAGCAGCTTGGGGCTAGCGGGGGGCCGAGGGGAGCAGTACTTC; CDR3: CASSLGLAGGRGEQYF
size: .; D: .; J: TRBJ1-1; V: TRBV3-1/TRBV3-2; DNA: TGTGCCAGCAGCGGGCCTATATTCCTAACTCACACTGAAGCTTTCTTT; CDR3: CASSGPIFLTHTEAFF
size: .; D: .; J: TRBJ2-2; V: TRBV19; DNA: TGTGCCAGTAATCGGGGACCGAACACCGGGGAGCTGTTTTTT; CDR3: CASNRGPNTGELFF
size: .; D: TRBD1; J: TRBJ2-1; V: TRBV4-3; DNA: TGCGCCAGCAGCCGAGACAGGGGAAACTCCTACAATGAGCAGTTCTTC; CDR3: CASSRDRGNSYNEQFF
size: once; D: TRBD2; J: TRBJ2-7; V: TRBV19; DNA: TGTGCCAGCTCCCTGGGGGGGGTTTGGTACGAGCAGTACTTC; CDR3: CASSLGGVWYEQYF
size: .; D: TRBD1; J: TRBJ1-5; V: TRBV4-1; DNA: TGCGCCAGCAGCCAGACCAGGGGGAATAGCATTGCAAATCAGCCCCAGCATTTT; CDR3: CASSQTRGNSIANQPQHF
size: once; D: .; J: TRBJ1-5; V: TRBV5-1; DNA: TGCGCCAGCAGCCGGGACCGGGATCAGCCCCAGCATTTT; CDR3: CASSRDRDQPQHF